A single sample gave rise to the 15 T cell receptor beta chains below, sequenced in a study of blood T cells in healthy people across ages. Sample-barcoded 5' priming and a J-beta primer mix drove a second PCR of roughly 7 to 11 cycles. TCRdb called the 5' RACE reads again in MiXCR, with one record for every CDR3 protein. Of 750,000 to 950,000 distinct CDR3 sequences detected, around 25% appear once; the ten largest clones hold less than 3.5%. This same sample was also part of a study on T cells of mothers and their children.

Sequencing was carried out using blood. The receptors were sampled from a boy under 18 in good health.

This clonotype was counted at least ten times. J is TRBJ2-4 and V is TRBV2, with a possible D match to TRBD1 (5 bases). Between the trimmed V and J ends, which lost 1 base and 7 bases, there was a span of 11 bases. In germline, CDR1 is SNHLY, CDR2 FYNNEI. The CDR3 is made up of 14 amino acids. CDR3 sequence: CASSEEGLGNIQYF. The CDR3 bases are TGTGCCAGCAGTGAAGAGGGGCTAGGCAACATTCAGTACTTC.

The chain links TRBV5-1 to TRBJ2-1; D is perhaps TRBD1 or TRBD2 (6 bases each). V was shortened by 6 bases and J by 5 bases, with 21 bases between the two germline ends. CDR3 length equals 16 residues. Looked up from germline, CDR1 is SGHRS and CDR2 is YFSETQ. Written as DNA, the CDR3 is TGCGCCAGCACCTCGTCATCGGGGGCGCCTAACAATGAGCAGTTCTTC. Translating it yields CASTSSSGAPNNEQFF.

This clonotype was seen only a few times. The V call is TRBV9, the J call TRBJ2-1; D is possibly TRBD1 (5 bases). V was cut by 2 bases and J by 0 bases, with 12 bases left in between. This CDR3 spans 16 amino acids. Germline CDR1 is SGDLS and CDR2 is YYNGEE. CDR3 amino acids: CASSVGHRSSYNEQFF. CDR3 nucleotide sequence: TGTGCCAGCAGCGTCGGACACCGGAGCTCCTACAATGAGCAGTTCTTC.

This chain connects TRBV30 to TRBJ2-5; D might be TRBD1 (6 bases). The V and J ends lost 4 bases and 3 bases respectively, with 9 bases between them. Germline V gene lookup returns CDR1 GTSNPN and CDR2 SVGIG (reference sequence). This CDR3 spans 12 amino acids. DNA for the CDR3: TGTGCCTGGACAGGGGATGAAGAGACCCAGTACTTC. This codes for CAWTGDEETQYF.

This chain connects TRBV4-2 to TRBJ1-2; D unclear. This CDR3 has 15 residues. V lost 0 bases, J lost 2 bases, and 10 bases lay in between. Germline V CDR1 and CDR2: LGHNA, YNFKEQ. CDR3 amino acids: CASSQEMGGNYGYTF. The CDR3, as DNA: TGTGCCAGCAGCCAAGAAATGGGAGGGAACTATGGCTACACCTTC.

This clonotype has just a few counts. The gene calls are TRBV14 and TRBJ1-1; D not certain. Germline values: CDR1 SGHDN, CDR2 FVKESK. The CDR3 sequence is 15 residues long. V was cut by 4 bases and J by 4 bases, with 16 bases left in between. CDR3 in DNA: TGTGCCAGCAGCCTTACACAGCAGCCCCTCACTGAAGCTTTCTTT. Translating gives CASSLTQQPLTEAFF. Complete variable domain (other parts from reference TRBV14 and TRBJ1-1): EAGVTQFPSHSVIEKGQTVTLRCDPISGHDNLYWYRRVMGKEIKFLLHFVKESKQDESGMPNNRFLAERTGGTYSTLKVQPAELEDSGVYFCASSLTQQPLTEAFFGQGTRLTVV.

The gene calls are TRBV6-5 and TRBJ1-2; maybe TRBD1 (5 bases). The V gene lost 0 bases and the J gene lost 7 bases, with 18 bases spanning the gap. The CDR3 is made up of 16 amino acids. Germline values: CDR1 MNHEY, CDR2 SVGAGI. DNA for the CDR3: TGTGCCAGCAGTTACTCGAGTGCGGACGGGGCGGGTGGCTACACCTTC. Protein: CASSYSSADGAGGYTF.

The chain combines TRBV5-5 with TRBJ1-1; TRBD1 aligns across 9 bases. V trimming: 4 bases; J trimming: 2 bases; junction bases outside the gene matches: 6. The length of the CDR3 is 15 residues. Germline CDR1 reads SGHKS; CDR2 reads YYEKEE (reference sequence). This CDR3 reads CASSKTGGGNTEAFF. In DNA, the CDR3 is TGTGCCAGCAGCAAGACAGGGGGGGGAAACACTGAAGCTTTCTTT.

J is TRBJ1-2 and V is TRBV11-2; 8 bases map to TRBD1. Germline V gives CDR1 SGHAT, CDR2 FQNNGV. CDR3 length: 15 amino acids. V trimming: 1 base; J trimming: 8 bases; junction bases outside the gene matches: 9. This CDR3 is CASSLAAGGRGGYTF. DNA of the CDR3: TGTGCCAGCAGCTTAGCTGCAGGGGGCAGGGGGGGCTACACCTTC.

This rearrangement joins TRBV7-9 to TRBJ1-4; D is perhaps TRBD1 (5 bases). V dropped 6 bases and J dropped 10 bases, with 18 bases sitting between them. The CDR3 sequence is 14 residues long. Germline loops: CDR1 SEHNR, CDR2 FQNEAQ (reference sequence). This chain's CDR3 is CASRQDLTGAKLFF. CDR3 DNA sequence: TGTGCCAGCAGACAAGACCTCACAGGAGCAAAACTGTTTTTT.

The sample holds a few counts of this clonotype. The V call is TRBV29-1, the J call TRBJ2-5; TRBD1 agrees at 7 bases. The CDR3 covers 14 residues. The germline gives CDR1 SQVTM, CDR2 ANQGSEA. Losses at the gene ends were 6 bases for V and 2 bases for J; bases not matched to a gene: 9. The CDR3 region has the DNA TGCAGCGTCGAGGGGGCGGCCGATCAAGAGACCCAGTACTTC. Its translation is CSVEGAADQETQYF.

The chain links TRBV27 to TRBJ1-2, with D uncertain. CDR3 size: 16 residues. Trimming cost V 3 bases and J 5 bases, with 19 bases left between them. CDR1 is MNHEY, CDR2 SMNVEV, per germline (reference sequence). The CDR3 loop is CASSLAAGGTPYGYTF. CDR3 nucleotides: TGTGCCAGCAGTTTGGCGGCAGGCGGTACCCCTTATGGCTACACCTTC.

This chain joins TRBV24-1 and TRBJ2-5; D remains ambiguous. Trimming took 3 bases from V and 3 from J, leaving 13 bases between them. CDR1 and CDR2 from the germline V gene are KGHDR and SFDVKD. The CDR3 consists of 15 residues. The CDR3 sequence is CATSDRQTVKETQYF. The CDR3 nucleotides are TGTGCCACCAGTGATCGCCAGACGGTAAAAGAGACCCAGTACTTC.

V usage is TRBV30 and J usage is TRBJ1-6; D unclear. The CDR3 contains 13 residues. Trimming pared 4 bases from V and 8 bases from J, leaving 12 bases between. CDR1 is GTSNPN and CDR2 is SVGIG in the germline V gene (reference sequence). The CDR3 spells CAWNQALDSPLHF. CDR3 nucleotides: TGTGCCTGGAATCAGGCTCTCGATTCACCCCTCCACTTT. The full variable domain, in which reference TRBV30 and TRBJ1-6 provide the parts outside the CDR3, is SQTIHQWPATLVQPVGSPLSLECTVEGTSNPNLYWYRQAAGRGLQLLFYSVGIGQISSEVPQNLSASRPQDRQFILSSKKLLLSDSGFYLCAWNQALDSPLHFGNGTRLTVT.

This clonotype turned up a few times. The chain couples TRBV19 to TRBJ1-4; D is unclear. With 2 bases removed from V and 0 bases from J, the gap between germline ends came to 10 bases. Germline V gives CDR1 LNHDA, CDR2 SQIVND (reference sequence). There are 16 residues in the CDR3. CDR3 region: CASSIPGTATNEKLFF. Written as DNA, the CDR3 is TGTGCCAGTAGTATACCGGGTACTGCAACTAATGAAAAACTGTTTTTT.